The 13 T cell receptor beta chains listed next were all sequenced from one sample in a study of shared clonotypes between healthy human individuals. Assay: immunoSEQ multiplex PCR; the TCRdb copy retains only in-frame clones and omits some. Of about 1.5 million clones listed, around 98% were seen once; the top ten hold about 0.42%. Material: naive CD4+ T cells sorted from blood. The subset denotes: CD45RA+ positively selected. The receptors stem from a man aged 25-45 years in good health.

V gene TRBV7-9 combines with J gene TRBJ1-1; D gene ambiguous. Germline CDR1 and CDR2: SEHNR and FQNEAQ (reference sequence). This CDR3 is built from 15 residues. V was clipped by 3 bases and J by 5 bases, with 16 bases between them. CDR3 coding DNA: TGTGCCAGCAGCTTGGCCCTCTCCCTTAATACTGAAGCTTTCTTT. Translation gives CASSLALSLNTEAFF.

The rearrangement links TRBV5-4 to TRBJ2-2; D is unresolved. CDR1 and CDR2 (germline): SGHNT, YYREEE (reference sequence). The CDR3 contains 14 residues. Trimming took off 5 bases at V and 3 bases at J, with 11 bases between the two ends. The CDR3 region has the DNA TGTGCCAGCAGTCATTTACGGGACACCGGGGAGCTGTTTTTT. Amino acids: CASSHLRDTGELFF.

The chain carries TRBV6-4 and TRBJ1-3; D is unresolved. Germline V gives CDR1 MRHNA, CDR2 SNTAGT. Trimming took off 8 bases at V and 2 bases at J, with 19 bases between the two ends. This CDR3 comprises 16 residues. CDR3 sequence (DNA): TGTGCCAGCGGTTATCCAGCCCGGAGGGCTGGAAACACCATATATTTT. This codes for CASGYPARRAGNTIYF.

A word on this clone: Different DNA sequences within this sample yield the same CDR3. The CDR3 here is CASSRTSGSGETQYF. The CDR3 nucleotides are TGTGCCAGCAGCCGGACTAGCGGGAGTGGGGAGACCCAGTACTTC. This sequence joins TRBV7-2 and TRBJ2-5, with TRBD2 matching 13 bases. CDR1 SGHTA and CDR2 FQGNSA come from the germline V gene. The CDR3 is 15 amino acids. V lost 5 bases to trimming and J lost 5 bases; unmatched junction nucleotides: 5.

This chain joins TRBV11-2 and TRBJ1-1; 7 positions match TRBD1. This CDR3 is 13 amino acids long. With V trimmed by 2 bases and J by 7 bases, 4 bases remained unmatched. Germline CDR1 reads SGHAT; CDR2 reads FQNNGV. CDR3 amino acids: CASSLLQGSEAFF. CDR3 bases: TGTGCCAGCAGCTTATTACAGGGGAGTGAAGCTTTCTTT.

This chain joins TRBV7-6 and TRBJ2-1, with 8 nucleotides matching TRBD1. The CDR3 extends over 17 amino acids. From germline, CDR1 is SGHVS and CDR2 FNYEAQ. V lost 2 bases to trimming and J lost 3 bases; unmatched junction nucleotides: 9. The DNA for the CDR3 is TGTGCCAGCAGCTTAAAAGAATTGGACAGGGTCTACAATGAGCAGTTCTTC. Protein: CASSLKELDRVYNEQFF.

The chain has TRBV11-2 and TRBJ2-6, with D hard to call. CDR1 SGHAT and CDR2 FQNNGV come from the germline V gene. The CDR3 has 16 amino acids. Trimming took 1 base from V and 0 from J, leaving 7 bases between them. CDR3 sequence reads: CASSLVLSSGANVLTF. DNA of the CDR3: TGTGCCAGCAGCTTAGTATTGAGCTCTGGGGCCAACGTCCTGACTTTC.

The J gene is TRBJ2-4, the V gene TRBV6-1, with TRBD1 identical over 7 bases. CDR1 is MNHNS and CDR2 is SASEGT in the germline V gene. Unmatched junction bases numbered 12, after V lost 4 bases and J lost 0 bases. The CDR3 runs 18 residues. The CDR3 region is CASSGGTEAILAKNIQYF. CDR3 bases: TGTGCCAGCAGTGGGGGGACAGAGGCTATTCTAGCCAAAAACATTCAGTACTTC.

This chain links TRBV7-8 with TRBJ2-5, with 7 bases matching TRBD2. The CDR3 length is 13 residues. The V gene's germline CDR1 is SGHVS and CDR2 FQNEAQ. Germline trimming cut 3 bases from V and 7 bases from J; bases unmatched to any gene: 5. The CDR3 protein is CASSLAGEGTQYF. The CDR3 nucleotides are TGTGCCAGCAGCTTGGCGGGAGAGGGGACCCAGTACTTC.

This sequence joins TRBV28 and TRBJ2-7; possible D gene TRBD2, 6 bases. V was clipped by 3 bases and J by 2 bases, with 26 bases between them. The CDR3 is 19 amino acids. Germline CDR1 and CDR2: MDHEN and SYDVKM. The CDR3 loop reads CASSFLGVMGTVDPYEQYF. The CDR3, as DNA: TGTGCCAGCAGTTTCTTAGGAGTAATGGGGACTGTTGACCCCTACGAGCAGTACTTC.

V usage is TRBV7-2 and J usage is TRBJ2-1, with 8 bases identical to TRBD1. CDR3 size: 12 residues. Germline V gene lookup returns CDR1 SGHTA and CDR2 FQGNSA. Unmatched junction bases numbered 0, after V lost 5 bases and J lost 6 bases. CDR3 bases: TGTGCCAGCAGCACAGGGGGCAATGAGCAGTTCTTC. Translating gives CASSTGGNEQFF.

The chain has TRBV6-5 and TRBJ1-2, with 7 bases matching TRBD1. The V gene's germline CDR1 is MNHEY and CDR2 SVGAGI. This CDR3 comprises 13 residues. V lost 7 bases to trimming and J lost 6 bases; unmatched junction nucleotides: 8. In DNA, the CDR3 is TGTGCCAGCAAGCACGACAGGGTAGATGGCTACACCTTC. Translated: CASKHDRVDGYTF.

CDR3 DNA sequence: TGTGCCAGCAGCGTGACACAGAACACCGGGGAGCTGTTTTTT. Amino acids: CASSVTQNTGELFF. This chain links TRBV9 with TRBJ2-2, with D unclear. Per the germline V gene, CDR1 is SGDLS and CDR2 is YYNGEE. The CDR3 runs 14 residues. Trimming shortened V by 2 bases and J by 1 base, and 6 bases separated the two germline ends. Combining the CDR3 with reference TRBV9 and TRBJ2-2 gives the whole variable domain DSGVTQTPKHLITATGQRVTLRCSPRSGDLSVYWYQQSLDQGLQFLIQYYNGEERAKGNILERFSAQQFPDLHSELNLSSLELGDSALYFCASSVTQNTGELFFGEGSRLTVL.